This TCR beta chain was sequenced during a study of blood T cells in healthy people across ages. The germline V and J ends were trimmed by 5 bases and 2 bases, with 13 bases remaining between them. This CDR3 comprises 14 residues. The extraction recovered at least 5.5 micrograms of total RNA per sample. With a J-beta primer mix and a sample-barcoded 5' primer, a second PCR ran about 7 to 12 cycles. A single record per CDR3 protein comes from TCRdb applying MiXCR to the 5' RACE reads. The data show about 780,000 distinct CDR3 sequences, about half seen once. The sequence was obtained from a man older than 75 in good health. What was sequenced was blood. The genes are TRBV12-3 or TRBV12-4 and TRBJ2-7, with D possibly matching TRBD2 (5 bases). Written as DNA, the CDR3 is TGTGCCAGCAGTGTAAACTACGGGGCCTACGAGCAGTACTTC. Translation gives CASSVNYGAYEQYF.